Below, one TCR beta chain is given with its context. Its matching antigen is unknown. With 60 Vbeta and 13 Jbeta primers, the PCR was carried out. Using immunoSEQ multiplex PCR, the repertoire was profiled, and TCRdb retains in-frame clones only, with some absent. Here the sample spans some 200,000 clones, 65% to 80% being singletons. The source of the sample is a study of cytomegalovirus exposure and HLA in healthy donors. Findings and limits, study-wide: Altogether, 150 to 200 TCR beta chains were recorded as cytomegalovirus-associated.

CDR1 and CDR2 from the germline V gene are MNHEY and SVGAGI. The V segment lost 4 bases and the J segment 5 bases; nucleotides outside the gene matches: 10. CDR3 length: 15 residues. This chain links TRBV6-5 with TRBJ2-7, with 8 bases fitting TRBD1. Sequenced sample: PBMCs. The TCR originated in a girl aged 2-10 years in good health and CMV-seronegative. DNA for the CDR3: TGTGCCAGCAGTTCCCCCCGACAGGGGTGGAACGAGCAGTACTTC. Amino acid sequence: CASSSPRQGWNEQYF.